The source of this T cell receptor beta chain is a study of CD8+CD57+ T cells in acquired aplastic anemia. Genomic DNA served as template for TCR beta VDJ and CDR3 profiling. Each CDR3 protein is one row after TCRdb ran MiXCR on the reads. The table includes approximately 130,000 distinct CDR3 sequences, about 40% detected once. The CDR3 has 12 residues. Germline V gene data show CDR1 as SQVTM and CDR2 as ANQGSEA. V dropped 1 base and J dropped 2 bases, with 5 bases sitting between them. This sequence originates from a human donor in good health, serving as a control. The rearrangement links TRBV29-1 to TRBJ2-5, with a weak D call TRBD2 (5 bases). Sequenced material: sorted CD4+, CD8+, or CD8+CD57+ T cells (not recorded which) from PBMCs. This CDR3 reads CSVEGTQETQYF. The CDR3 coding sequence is TGCAGCGTTGAAGGGACTCAAGAGACCCAGTACTTC.